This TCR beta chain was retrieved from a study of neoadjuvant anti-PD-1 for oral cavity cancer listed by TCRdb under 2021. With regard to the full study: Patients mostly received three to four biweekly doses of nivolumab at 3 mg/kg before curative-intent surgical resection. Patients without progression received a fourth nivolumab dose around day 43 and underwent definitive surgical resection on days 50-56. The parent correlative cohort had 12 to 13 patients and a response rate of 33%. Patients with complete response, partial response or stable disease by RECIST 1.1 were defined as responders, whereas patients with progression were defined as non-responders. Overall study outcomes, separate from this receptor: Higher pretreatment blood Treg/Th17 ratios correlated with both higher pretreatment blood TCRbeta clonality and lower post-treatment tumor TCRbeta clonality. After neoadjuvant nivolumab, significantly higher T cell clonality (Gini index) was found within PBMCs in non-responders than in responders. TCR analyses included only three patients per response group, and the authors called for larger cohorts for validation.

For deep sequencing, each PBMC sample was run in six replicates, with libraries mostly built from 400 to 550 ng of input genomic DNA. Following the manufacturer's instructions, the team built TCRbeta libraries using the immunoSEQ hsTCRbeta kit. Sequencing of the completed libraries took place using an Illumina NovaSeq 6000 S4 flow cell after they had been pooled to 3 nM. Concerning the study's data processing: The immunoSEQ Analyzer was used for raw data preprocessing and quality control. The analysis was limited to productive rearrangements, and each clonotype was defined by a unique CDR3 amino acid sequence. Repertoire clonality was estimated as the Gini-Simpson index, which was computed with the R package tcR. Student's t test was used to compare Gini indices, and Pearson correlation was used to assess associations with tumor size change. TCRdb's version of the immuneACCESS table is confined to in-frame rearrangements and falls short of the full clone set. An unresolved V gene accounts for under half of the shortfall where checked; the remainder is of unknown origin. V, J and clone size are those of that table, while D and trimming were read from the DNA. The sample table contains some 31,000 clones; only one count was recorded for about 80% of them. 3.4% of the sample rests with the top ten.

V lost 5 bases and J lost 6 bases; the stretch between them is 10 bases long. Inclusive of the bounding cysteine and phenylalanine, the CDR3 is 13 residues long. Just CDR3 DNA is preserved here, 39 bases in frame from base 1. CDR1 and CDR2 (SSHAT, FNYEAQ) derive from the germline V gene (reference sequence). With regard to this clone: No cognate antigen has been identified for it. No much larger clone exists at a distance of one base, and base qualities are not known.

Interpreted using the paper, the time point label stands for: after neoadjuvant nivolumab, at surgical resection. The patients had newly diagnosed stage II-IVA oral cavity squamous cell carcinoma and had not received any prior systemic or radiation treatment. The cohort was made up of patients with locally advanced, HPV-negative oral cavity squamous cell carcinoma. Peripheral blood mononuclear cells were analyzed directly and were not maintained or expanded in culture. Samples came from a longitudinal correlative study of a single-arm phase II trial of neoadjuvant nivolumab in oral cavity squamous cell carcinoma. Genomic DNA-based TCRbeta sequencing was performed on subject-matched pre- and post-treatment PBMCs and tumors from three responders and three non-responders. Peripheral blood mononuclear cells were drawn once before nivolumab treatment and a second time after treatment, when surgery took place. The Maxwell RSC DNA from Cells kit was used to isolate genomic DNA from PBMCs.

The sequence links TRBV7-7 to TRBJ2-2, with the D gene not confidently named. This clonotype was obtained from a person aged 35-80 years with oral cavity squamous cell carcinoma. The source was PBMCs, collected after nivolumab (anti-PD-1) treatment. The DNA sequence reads TGTGCCAGCAGCCCTCAGGTGTCCGGGGAGCTGTTTTTT. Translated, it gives CASSPQVSGELFF.